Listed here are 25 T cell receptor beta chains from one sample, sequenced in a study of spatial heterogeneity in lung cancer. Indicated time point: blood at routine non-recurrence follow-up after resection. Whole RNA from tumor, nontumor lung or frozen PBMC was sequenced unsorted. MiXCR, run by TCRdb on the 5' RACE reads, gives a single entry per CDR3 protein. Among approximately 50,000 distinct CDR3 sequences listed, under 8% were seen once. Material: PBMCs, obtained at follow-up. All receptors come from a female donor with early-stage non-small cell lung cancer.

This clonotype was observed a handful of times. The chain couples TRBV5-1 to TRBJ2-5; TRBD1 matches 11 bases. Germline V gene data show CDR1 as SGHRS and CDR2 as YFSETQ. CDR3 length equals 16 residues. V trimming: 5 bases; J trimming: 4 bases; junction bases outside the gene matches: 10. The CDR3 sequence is CASRQGQGAGSETQYF. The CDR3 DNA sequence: TGCGCCAGCAGACAAGGACAGGGGGCAGGATCAGAGACCCAGTACTTC.

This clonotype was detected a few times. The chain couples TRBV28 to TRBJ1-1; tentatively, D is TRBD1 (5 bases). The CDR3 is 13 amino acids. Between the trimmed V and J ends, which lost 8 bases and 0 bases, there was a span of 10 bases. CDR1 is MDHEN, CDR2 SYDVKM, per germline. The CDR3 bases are TGTGCCAGCGTGGGACCGTTGAACACTGAAGCTTTCTTT. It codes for CASVGPLNTEAFF.

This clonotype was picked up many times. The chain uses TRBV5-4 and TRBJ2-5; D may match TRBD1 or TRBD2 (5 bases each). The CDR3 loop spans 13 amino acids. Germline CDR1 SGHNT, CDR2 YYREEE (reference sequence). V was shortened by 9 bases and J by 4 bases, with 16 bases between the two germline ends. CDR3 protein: CATTGTSRETQYF. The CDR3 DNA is TGTGCCACTACTGGGACCTCCCGAGAGACCCAGTACTTC.

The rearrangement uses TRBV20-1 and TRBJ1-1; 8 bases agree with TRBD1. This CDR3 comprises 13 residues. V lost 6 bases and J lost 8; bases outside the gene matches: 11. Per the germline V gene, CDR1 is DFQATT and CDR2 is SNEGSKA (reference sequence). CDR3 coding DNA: TGCAGTGCCAGGAGGGAGGGACAGGAGGAAGCTTTCTTT. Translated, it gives CSARREGQEEAFF.

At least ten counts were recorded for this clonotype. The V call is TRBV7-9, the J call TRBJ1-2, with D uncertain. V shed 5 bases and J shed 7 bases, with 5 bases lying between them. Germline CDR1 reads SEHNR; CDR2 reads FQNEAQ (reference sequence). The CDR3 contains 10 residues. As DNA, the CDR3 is TGTGCCAGCAGCCTTAGTGGCTACACCTTC. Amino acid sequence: CASSLSGYTF.

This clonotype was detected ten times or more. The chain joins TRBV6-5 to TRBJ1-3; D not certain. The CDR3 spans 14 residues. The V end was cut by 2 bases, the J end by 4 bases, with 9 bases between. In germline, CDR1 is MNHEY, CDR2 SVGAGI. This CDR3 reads CASSYGPVGNTIYF. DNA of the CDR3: TGTGCCAGCAGTTACGGGCCCGTGGGAAACACCATATATTTT.

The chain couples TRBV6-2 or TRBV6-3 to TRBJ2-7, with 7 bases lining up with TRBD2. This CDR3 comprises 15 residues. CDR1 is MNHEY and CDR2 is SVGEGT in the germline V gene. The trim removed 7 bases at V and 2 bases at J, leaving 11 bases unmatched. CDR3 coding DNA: TGTGCCAGCACCTACAGCGGGATCCCCCCCTACGAGCAGTACTTC. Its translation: CASTYSGIPPYEQYF.

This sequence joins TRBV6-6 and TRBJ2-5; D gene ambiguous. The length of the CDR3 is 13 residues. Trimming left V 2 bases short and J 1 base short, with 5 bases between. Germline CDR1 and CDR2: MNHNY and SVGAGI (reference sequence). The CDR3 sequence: CASSYRTQETQYF. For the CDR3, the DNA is TGTGCCAGCAGTTACCGGACCCAAGAGACCCAGTACTTC.

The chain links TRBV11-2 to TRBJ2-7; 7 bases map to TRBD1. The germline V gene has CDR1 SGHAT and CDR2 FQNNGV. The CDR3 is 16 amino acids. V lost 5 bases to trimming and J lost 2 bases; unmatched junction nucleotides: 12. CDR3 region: CASSKTPGGLTYEQYF. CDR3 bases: TGTGCCAGCAGCAAGACCCCAGGGGGTCTCACCTACGAGCAGTACTTC. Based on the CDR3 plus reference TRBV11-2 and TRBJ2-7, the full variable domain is EAGVAQSPRYKIIEKRQSVAFWCNPISGHATLYWYQQILGQGPKLLIQFQNNGVVDDSQLPKDRFSAERLKGVDSTLKIQPAKLEDSAVYLCASSKTPGGLTYEQYFGPGTRLTVT.

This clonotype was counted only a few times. For the CDR3, the DNA is TGCAGTGCTAGAGATTGGACAGGGGGTTTCGGCTACACCTTC. Translated: CSARDWTGGFGYTF. The chain is built from TRBV20-1 and TRBJ1-2, with 10 bases fitting TRBD1. After removal of 0 bases from V and 8 bases from J, the junction contained 6 bases not matched to a gene. This CDR3 has 14 residues. Per the germline V gene, CDR1 is DFQATT and CDR2 is SNEGSKA (reference sequence).

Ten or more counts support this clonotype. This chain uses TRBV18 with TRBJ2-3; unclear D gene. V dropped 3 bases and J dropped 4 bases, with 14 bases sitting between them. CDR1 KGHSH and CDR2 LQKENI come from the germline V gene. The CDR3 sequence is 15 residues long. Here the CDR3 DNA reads TGTGCCAGCTCACCGGCTCCGACCCGGGCAGATACGCAGTATTTT. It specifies CASSPAPTRADTQYF.

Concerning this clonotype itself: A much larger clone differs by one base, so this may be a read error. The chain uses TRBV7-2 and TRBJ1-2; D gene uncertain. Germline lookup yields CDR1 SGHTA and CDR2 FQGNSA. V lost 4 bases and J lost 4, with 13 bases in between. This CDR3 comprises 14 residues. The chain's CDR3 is CASSSSTETYGYTF. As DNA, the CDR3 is TGTGCCAGCAGCTCCTCCACGGAAACCTATGGCTACACCTTC.

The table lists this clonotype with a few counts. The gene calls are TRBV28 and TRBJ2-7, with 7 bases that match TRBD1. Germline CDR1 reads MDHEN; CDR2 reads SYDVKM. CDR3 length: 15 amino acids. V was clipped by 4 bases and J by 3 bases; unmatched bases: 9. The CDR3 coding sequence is TGTGCCAGCAGTTCTAAAGGGACAGCCGTCTACGAGCAGTACTTC. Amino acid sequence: CASSSKGTAVYEQYF.

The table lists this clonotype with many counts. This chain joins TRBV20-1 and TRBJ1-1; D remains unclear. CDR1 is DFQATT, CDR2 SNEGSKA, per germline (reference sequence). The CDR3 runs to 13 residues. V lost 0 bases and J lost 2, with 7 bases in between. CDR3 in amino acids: CSARDRLNTEAFF. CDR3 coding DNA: TGCAGTGCTAGAGATCGGCTCAACACTGAAGCTTTCTTT.

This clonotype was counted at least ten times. The CDR3 is CSVGDNDSPRTEAFF. CDR3 nucleotides: TGCAGCGTTGGAGACAACGACTCCCCTCGGACTGAAGCTTTCTTT. The chain has TRBV29-1 and TRBJ1-1; D gene uncertain. Trimming took 4 bases from V and 5 from J, leaving 20 bases between them. CDR3 length: 15 amino acids. Germline lookup yields CDR1 SQVTM and CDR2 ANQGSEA.

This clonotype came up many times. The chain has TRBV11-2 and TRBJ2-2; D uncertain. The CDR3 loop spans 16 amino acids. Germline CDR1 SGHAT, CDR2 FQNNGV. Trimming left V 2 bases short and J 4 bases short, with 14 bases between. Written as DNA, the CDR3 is TGTGCCAGCAGCTTAAGGTCCGAGGCTGCCACCGGGGAGCTGTTTTTT. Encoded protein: CASSLRSEAATGELFF. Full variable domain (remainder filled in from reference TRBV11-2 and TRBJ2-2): EAGVAQSPRYKIIEKRQSVAFWCNPISGHATLYWYQQILGQGPKLLIQFQNNGVVDDSQLPKDRFSAERLKGVDSTLKIQPAKLEDSAVYLCASSLRSEAATGELFFGEGSRLTVL.

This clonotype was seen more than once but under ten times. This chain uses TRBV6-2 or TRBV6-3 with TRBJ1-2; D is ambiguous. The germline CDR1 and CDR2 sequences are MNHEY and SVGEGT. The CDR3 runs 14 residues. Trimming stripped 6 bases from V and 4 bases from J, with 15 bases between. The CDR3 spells CASSNAEPFYGYTF. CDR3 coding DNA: TGTGCCAGCAGCAACGCCGAGCCATTCTATGGCTACACCTTC.

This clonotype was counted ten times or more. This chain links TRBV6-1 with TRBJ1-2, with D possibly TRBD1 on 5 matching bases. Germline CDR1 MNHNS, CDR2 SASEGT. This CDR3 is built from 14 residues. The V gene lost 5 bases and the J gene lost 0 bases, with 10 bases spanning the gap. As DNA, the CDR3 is TGTGCCAGCAGTCCCGTAGGGGCTAACTATGGCTACACCTTC. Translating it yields CASSPVGANYGYTF.

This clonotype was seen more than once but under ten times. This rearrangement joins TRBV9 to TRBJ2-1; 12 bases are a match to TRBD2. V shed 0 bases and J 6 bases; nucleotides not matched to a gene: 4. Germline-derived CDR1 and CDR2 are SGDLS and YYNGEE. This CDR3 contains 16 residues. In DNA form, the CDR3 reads TGTGCCAGCAGCGTAGCTAGCGGGGGGGTTGGCAATGAGCAGTTCTTC. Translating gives CASSVASGGVGNEQFF.

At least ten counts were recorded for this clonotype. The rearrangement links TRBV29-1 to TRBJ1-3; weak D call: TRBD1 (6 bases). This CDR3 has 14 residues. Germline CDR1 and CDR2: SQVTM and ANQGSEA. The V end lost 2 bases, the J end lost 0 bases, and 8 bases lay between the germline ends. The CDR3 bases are TGCAGCGTTGAACAAGGGGGCTCTGGAAACACCATATATTTT. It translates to CSVEQGGSGNTIYF.

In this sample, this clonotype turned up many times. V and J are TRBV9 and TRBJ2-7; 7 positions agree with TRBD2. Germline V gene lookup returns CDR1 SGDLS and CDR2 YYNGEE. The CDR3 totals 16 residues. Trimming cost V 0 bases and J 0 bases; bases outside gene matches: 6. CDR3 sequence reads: CASSVAGGGSSYEQYF. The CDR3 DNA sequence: TGTGCCAGCAGCGTAGCCGGCGGGGGAAGCTCCTACGAGCAGTACTTC.

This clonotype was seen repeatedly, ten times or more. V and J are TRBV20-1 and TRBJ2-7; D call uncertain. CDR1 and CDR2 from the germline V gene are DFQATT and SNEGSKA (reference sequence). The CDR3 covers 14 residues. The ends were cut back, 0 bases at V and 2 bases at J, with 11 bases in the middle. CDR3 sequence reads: CSARDAVGTYEQYF. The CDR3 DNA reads TGCAGTGCTAGAGATGCGGTGGGAACCTACGAGCAGTACTTC.

CDR3 DNA sequence: TGTGCCAGCAGTCAACCTCGGCAGGCCGATCTTGGCTATGGCTACACCTTC. Its translation is CASSQPRQADLGYGYTF. The chain is built from TRBV12-3 or TRBV12-4 and TRBJ1-2; no clear D gene. The CDR3 consists of 17 residues. V gave up 5 bases and J gave up 4 bases, with 23 bases separating them.

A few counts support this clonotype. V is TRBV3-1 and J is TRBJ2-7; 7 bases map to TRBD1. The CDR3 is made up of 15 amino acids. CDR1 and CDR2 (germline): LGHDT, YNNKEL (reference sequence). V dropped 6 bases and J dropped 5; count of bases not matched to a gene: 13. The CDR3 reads CASSQFGTAFHEQYF. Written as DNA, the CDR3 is TGTGCCAGCAGTCAATTCGGGACAGCTTTCCACGAGCAGTACTTC.

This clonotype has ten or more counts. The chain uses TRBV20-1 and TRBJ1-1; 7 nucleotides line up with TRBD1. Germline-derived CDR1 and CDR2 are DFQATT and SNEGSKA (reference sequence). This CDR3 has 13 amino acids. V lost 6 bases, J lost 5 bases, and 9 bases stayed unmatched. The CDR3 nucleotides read TGCAGTGCAAATCGGGCAGGGGGAACTGAAGCTTTCTTT. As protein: CSANRAGGTEAFF.